This is a list of T cell receptor beta chains from one sample in a study of cytomegalovirus exposure and HLA in healthy donors. The assay was immunoSEQ multiplex PCR, and TCRdb's table has in-frame clones only and misses some. The table records about 130,000 clones, roughly 89% of them present only once. Sequenced sample: PBMCs. The receptors come from a woman aged 18-35 years in good health and CMV-seronegative. CDR3s leave out the opening cysteine and the closing phenylalanine or tryptophan. Size is stated for part of the rows, as once, few or many counts, or as a class when the clone is expanded.

length	J	size	V	CDR3
14	TRBJ2-7	once	TRBV5-6	ASSLLGTGGGYEQY
17	TRBJ2-2	.	TRBV15	ATSRLRRASGSDTGELF
17	TRBJ1-1	few	TRBV10-2	ASSYRGLIEKNAAREAF
14	TRBJ2-3	once	TRBV5-8	ASSYPRGANTDTQY
11	TRBJ2-7	.	TRBV9	ASSARQGSEQY
16	TRBJ2-5	.	TRBV11-2	ASRHTSGRSGVKETQY
13	TRBJ2-7	.	TRBV10-2	ASSDTSGVSYEQY
13	TRBJ2-5	.	TRBV11-3	ASSPRGGQTGTQY
14	TRBJ1-2	.	TRBV6-5	ASSYTGTGTGIGYT
11	TRBJ2-4	.	TRBV6-6	ASRQVGKNIQY
14	TRBJ1-3	.	TRBV6-6	ASRRGAGAQGNTIY
13	TRBJ1-4	.	TRBV30	AWSVSPESNEKLF
14	TRBJ2-7	.	TRBV27	ASSLWGTTTPYEQY
10	TRBJ2-5	.	TRBV5-1	ASGAGQETQY
13	TRBJ2-7	.	TRBV5-1	ASRVEQGQAYEQY
13	TRBJ1-5	once	TRBV28	ASSPVARVEQPQH
12	TRBJ2-7	once	TRBV7-9	ASSLVGRGYEQY
12	TRBJ1-1	.	TRBV4-2	ASSQTPRGTEAF
12	TRBJ2-1	few	TRBV6-4	ASSDSAGSNEQF
15	TRBJ2-1	.	TRBV15	ATSNPDGLAEHNEQF
12	TRBJ2-2	once	TRBV7-3	ASSQDRRTGELF
11	TRBJ2-1	once	TRBV2	ASSGLADNEQF
12	TRBJ2-1	.	TRBV7-8	ASSWTSGGNEQF
13	TRBJ2-1	once	TRBV10-1	ASSVSGRAINEQF